This T cell receptor (beta chain) was obtained from a study of cytomegalovirus exposure and HLA in healthy donors. Study-wide context: Out of fewer than 400 genotyped donors, approximately 84% belonged to the Caucasian-associated ancestry cluster.

Regarding this clone: Its antigen is currently unknown.

V gave up 4 bases and J gave up 6 bases; unmatched junction bases: 7. CDR1 and CDR2 from the germline V gene are LGHNA and YSLEER. The CDR3 totals 15 residues. PCR was performed using 60 Vbeta and 13 Jbeta primers. Here immunoSEQ multiplex PCR was the method, and the copy in TCRdb shows in-frame clones only, minus some. The table records 95,000 to 130,000 clones, less than 80% of them present only once. Whole-study findings and limits: When analyzed later, the rates of TCR association showed variation by HLA locus, with DRB1 the most and HLA-C the fewest. Cytomegalovirus-associated TCR beta chains were listed, numbering over 150. Later work associated fewer than 20,000 TCR beta sequences with HLA alleles at 0.05 false discovery rate.

This chain joins TRBV4-3 and TRBJ2-1, with TRBD2 matching over 9 bases. This receptor was identified in a woman in her thirties or forties in good health and CMV-seropositive. The sequencing input was PBMCs. The CDR3 loop is CASSPRLAVRNEQFF. The CDR3 DNA follows: TGCGCCAGCAGCCCAAGACTAGCGGTGCGCAATGAGCAGTTCTTC.